This record looks at one T cell receptor (beta chain) sequence and its context. Antigen: not known. The entry originates in a study of CD4 T cells in relation to SARS-CoV-2 and coronaviruses. On the study more broadly: ViraFEST: approximately 10-day antigen culture of PBMCs, then TCR beta CDR3 sequencing.

Measured with immunoSEQ multiplex PCR; TCRdb has only the in-frame clones, and not every one. The sample includes 26,000 or so clones, more than 75% of them seen just once. Before the COVID-19 pandemic, during about 2010-2018, CD4+ T cells were taken from unexposed donors. The cells were cultured for under 13 days before CD4+ T cells were isolated. Cells permitting, SARS-CoV-2 S/N and four cold-coronavirus spikes were tested on unexposed-donor CD4+ T cells. On days 3 and 7, cultures got half fresh IL-2 medium. CDR1 and CDR2 (germline): KGHSH, LQKENI. This CDR3 spans 13 amino acids. Trimming took off 4 bases at V and 8 bases at J, with 14 bases between the two ends.

The chain combines TRBV18 with TRBJ1-2, with D possibly TRBD1 on 5 matching bases. Input material: CD4+ T cells from PBMCs, cultured in vitro. The receptor comes from a human donor in good health. The CDR3 coding sequence is TGTGCCAGCTCACGTGACAGTCTTAGCGGCTACACCTTC. It codes for CASSRDSLSGYTF.